Below, 30 T cell receptor beta chains from the same sample are listed, as sequenced in a study of Graves' ophthalmopathy and Graves' hyperthyroidism. Amplified TCR beta CDR3 regions were obtained using RNA transcripts as template. An initial RT-PCR round employing HTBI primers preceded a second-round multiplex PCR. One entry per CDR3 protein results from TCRdb running MiXCR on the multiplex PCR reads. Of roughly 500,000 distinct CDR3 sequences in the sample, approximately 15% were seen once. Input material: blood. These receptors all stem from a woman in her 30s with Graves' ophthalmopathy.

This clonotype was counted ten times or more. CDR3 sequence reads: CASSRMGVGYTF. The DNA for the CDR3 is TGTGCCAGCAGCAGAATGGGTGTGGGCTACACCTTC. The V and J genes are TRBV6-1 and TRBJ1-2; no clear D. This CDR3 has 12 residues. Trimming pared 6 bases from V and 8 bases from J, leaving 13 bases between. Germline assignment: CDR1 MNHNS and CDR2 SASEGT.

In this sample, this clonotype turned up many times. The chain carries TRBV6-1 and TRBJ1-5; possible D gene TRBD1, 5 bases. This CDR3 has 17 amino acids. V lost 9 bases, J lost 5 bases, and 26 bases lay in between. Germline CDR1 reads MNHNS; CDR2 reads SASEGT. This CDR3 reads CASYKRGWGEEDQPQHF. The CDR3 coding sequence is TGTGCCAGTTACAAAAGGGGATGGGGGGAAGAAGATCAGCCCCAGCATTTT.

In its sample, this clonotype was seen many times. The rearrangement links TRBV13 to TRBJ2-7; 8 bases match TRBD2. Germline lookup yields CDR1 PRHDT and CDR2 FYEKMQ (reference sequence). With 5 bases clipped from V and 3 bases from J, the junction kept 12 bases outside the gene matches. This CDR3 spans 16 amino acids. CDR3 residues: CASSPRGREGRYEQYF. As DNA, the CDR3 is TGTGCCAGCAGCCCCCGGGGACGGGAGGGCCGCTACGAGCAGTACTTC.

This clonotype was found many times. The rearrangement links TRBV13 to TRBJ2-5; D uncertain. Germline V gene lookup returns CDR1 PRHDT and CDR2 FYEKMQ (reference sequence). The CDR3 loop spans 16 amino acids. Trimming removed 3 bases from V and 1 base from J, with 15 bases in between. This CDR3 reads CASSLQNAWPQETQYF. The CDR3 bases are TGTGCCAGCAGCTTGCAAAACGCGTGGCCCCAAGAGACCCAGTACTTC.

This clonotype was seen ten or more times. V is TRBV28 and J is TRBJ2-5; D may be TRBD2 (6 bases). Germline V lookup: CDR1 MDHEN, CDR2 SYDVKM. Trimming took off 5 bases at V and 0 bases at J, with 25 bases between the two ends. This CDR3 has 19 residues. The DNA for the CDR3 is TGTGCCAGCAGTCTCCAAGCCGCCCGGGACTTATTCTACCAAGAGACCCAGTACTTC. This encodes CASSLQAARDLFYQETQYF.

This clonotype was counted ten times or more. The rearrangement uses TRBV27 and TRBJ2-5; a possible D gene is TRBD2 (6 bases). The CDR3 is 14 residues long. Trimming removed 6 bases from V and 2 bases from J, with 13 bases in between. CDR1 MNHEY and CDR2 SMNVEV come from the germline V gene (reference sequence). The CDR3 DNA is TGTGCCAGCAGACTAGGACTAACGCAAGAGACCCAGTACTTC. It specifies CASRLGLTQETQYF.

Many counts were recorded for this clonotype. This chain uses TRBV2 with TRBJ1-1; D remains unclear. Trimming pared 2 bases from V and 0 bases from J, leaving 7 bases between. Germline CDR1 reads SNHLY; CDR2 reads FYNNEI. The CDR3 totals 14 residues. CDR3: CASSETRVNTEAFF. CDR3 sequence (DNA): TGTGCCAGCAGTGAAACGCGGGTGAACACTGAAGCTTTCTTT.

The CDR3 reads CATPNRGGQGAYGYTF. The CDR3, as DNA: TGTGCCACCCCCAACCGGGGCGGCCAGGGGGCATATGGCTACACCTTC. This chain connects TRBV19 to TRBJ1-2; TRBD1 matches 8 bases. The V gene's germline CDR1 is LNHDA and CDR2 SQIVND (reference sequence). Trimming cost V 10 bases and J 5 bases; bases outside gene matches: 18. The CDR3 runs to 16 residues.

In its sample, this clonotype was seen many times. The chain joins TRBV10-3 to TRBJ2-5; 8 bases line up with TRBD2. The CDR3 extends over 13 amino acids. Per the germline V gene, CDR1 is ENHRY and CDR2 is SYGVKD. Losses at the gene ends were 5 bases for V and 4 bases for J; bases not matched to a gene: 3. The CDR3 spells CAISRGGRETQYF. In DNA form, the CDR3 reads TGTGCCATCAGTCGGGGGGGCCGAGAGACCCAGTACTTC.

This clonotype was seen ten or more times. V usage is TRBV11-2 and J usage is TRBJ1-1; D uncertain. The CDR3 extends over 15 amino acids. Per germline, CDR1 SGHAT and CDR2 FQNNGV. The germline V and J ends were trimmed by 3 bases and 0 bases, with 11 bases remaining between them. This CDR3 reads CASSLTRLLNTEAFF. The CDR3, as DNA: TGTGCCAGCAGCTTGACAAGGCTGCTGAACACTGAAGCTTTCTTT.

This clonotype appeared many times. Written as DNA, the CDR3 is TGTGCCAGCAGTTACTCGATTTTCCCTTTGGCCGGGGAGCTGTTTTTT. It is translated as CASSYSIFPLAGELFF. The rearrangement joins TRBV6-5 to TRBJ2-2; D is unresolved. This CDR3 comprises 16 residues. The V end was cut by 0 bases, the J end by 6 bases, with 14 bases between. Germline CDR1 is MNHEY and CDR2 is SVGAGI.

The table lists this clonotype with many counts. The V call is TRBV2, the J call TRBJ2-5, with 12 nucleotides matching TRBD2. Trimming cost V 5 bases and J 4 bases; bases outside gene matches: 8. Germline CDR1 SNHLY, CDR2 FYNNEI. The CDR3 spans 16 residues. DNA of the CDR3: TGTGCCAGCAGTAACCCTGGACTAGCGGGACCAGAGACCCAGTACTTC. This codes for CASSNPGLAGPETQYF.

This sequence joins TRBV12-3 or TRBV12-4 and TRBJ2-5, with 7 bases fitting TRBD1. Trimming removed 2 bases from V and 5 bases from J; junction bases left unmatched: 8. The CDR3 is 15 residues long. The CDR3 here is CASSLFDRDLETQYF. The CDR3 bases are TGTGCCAGCAGTTTATTCGACAGGGATTTGGAGACCCAGTACTTC.

In its sample, this clonotype was seen many times. This rearrangement joins TRBV3-1 to TRBJ1-3, with D unresolved. Deletions cut 1 base from V and 2 bases from J, with 9 bases between. Germline V CDR1 and CDR2: LGHDT, YNNKEL (reference sequence). This CDR3 region has 15 residues. The chain's CDR3 is CASSQGGTAGNTIYF. CDR3 bases: TGTGCCAGCAGCCAAGGGGGTACGGCTGGAAACACCATATATTTT.

This clonotype was seen ten or more times. V gene TRBV28 combines with J gene TRBJ1-1; 10 nucleotides align to TRBD1. The junction had 4 bases not matched to a gene; V was cut back by 5 bases and J by 4 bases. Germline values: CDR1 MDHEN, CDR2 SYDVKM. This CDR3 has 14 residues. CDR3 sequence reads: CASSPDRGRTEAFF. The CDR3 coding sequence is TGTGCCAGCAGTCCCGACAGGGGGCGCACTGAAGCTTTCTTT.

This clonotype came up many times. V is TRBV12-3 or TRBV12-4 and J is TRBJ1-1; D call uncertain. The CDR3 consists of 17 residues. V lost 6 bases to trimming and J lost 1 base, with 21 bases between them. CDR3 nucleotides: TGTGCCAGCAGCCCCTGGGGAACTGCCCTAAAGAACACTGAAGCTTTCTTT. It specifies CASSPWGTALKNTEAFF.

This clonotype was recorded a few times. V gene TRBV30 combines with J gene TRBJ2-5; D gene uncertain. CDR1 is GTSNPN and CDR2 is SVGIG in the germline V gene (reference sequence). V shed 5 bases and J shed 5 bases, with 9 bases lying between them. The CDR3 is made up of 11 amino acids. The CDR3 bases are TGTGCCTGGTCTTTGGGGGAGACCCAGTACTTC. As protein: CAWSLGETQYF.

This clonotype occurred many times. This rearrangement joins TRBV5-1 to TRBJ2-5, with D possibly matching TRBD2 (5 bases). Trimming pared 4 bases from V and 3 bases from J, leaving 13 bases between. Germline V gene lookup returns CDR1 SGHRS and CDR2 YFSETQ. This CDR3 is 14 amino acids long. This chain's CDR3 is CASSPGSAEETQYF. For the CDR3, the DNA is TGCGCCAGCAGCCCCGGTAGCGCTGAAGAGACCCAGTACTTC.

This clonotype showed up just a few times. Possible read error: a much larger clone is one base away. CDR3 DNA sequence: TGTGCCAGCGGCTTAGTCGGACGGATGAACACTGAAGCTTTCTTT. Amino acid sequence: CASGLVGRMNTEAFF. The chain recombines TRBV11-2 with TRBJ1-1; D gene unclear. CDR3 size: 15 residues. The germline CDR1 and CDR2 sequences are SGHAT and FQNNGV.

As to this clonotype: This may arise from a read error, as a much more abundant clone is one base away. The chain uses TRBV6-1 and TRBJ1-1; no clear D. This CDR3 is built from 15 residues. Germline V gene data show CDR1 as MNHNS and CDR2 as SASEGT. The CDR3 is CASSAREVGNTEACF. The CDR3 DNA reads as TGTGCCAGCAGTGCGCGGGAGGTAGGGAACACTGAAGCTTGCTTT.

Concerning this clonotype itself: The junction departs from the called germline gene at one end, perhaps through a read error. The J gene is TRBJ2-2, the V gene TRBV10-3; no reliable D call. The germline V gene has CDR1 ENHRY and CDR2 SYGVKD. The CDR3 has 14 amino acids. The CDR3 is CASSERWNTGELFF. The CDR3 DNA is TGTGCCAGCAGTGAGAGGTGGAACACCGGGGAGCTGTTTTTT.

This clonotype was observed many times. V and J are TRBV6-1 and TRBJ1-2; D remains ambiguous. CDR1 and CDR2 from the germline V gene are MNHNS and SASEGT. This CDR3 region has 14 residues. V was trimmed by 5 bases and J by 8 bases, leaving 18 bases between them. The DNA for the CDR3 is TGTGCCAGCAGTACCGGACCTGGCGGAGAAGGCTACACCTTC. Its protein product is CASSTGPGGEGYTF.

A note on this clonotype: An end of the junction does not agree with germline; a read error may underlie this. V is TRBV27 and J is TRBJ2-7, with D perhaps TRBD1 (6 bases). Germline V gene lookup returns CDR1 MNHEY and CDR2 SMNVEV (reference sequence). The length of the CDR3 is 12 residues. The CDR3 loop is CASSFGGHEQCF. The DNA of the CDR3 is TGTGCCAGCAGTTTTGGGGGCCACGAGCAGTGCTTC.

This clonotype was recorded at least ten times. The CDR3 here is CASRNRDYGYTF. Here the CDR3 DNA reads TGTGCCAGCAGAAACAGGGACTATGGCTACACCTTC. The chain recombines TRBV6-1 with TRBJ1-2, with D maybe TRBD1 (6 bases). The CDR3 has 12 residues. Germline lookup yields CDR1 MNHNS and CDR2 SASEGT. Trimming cost V 6 bases and J 3 bases, with 8 bases left between them.

This rearrangement joins TRBV6-4 to TRBJ2-2; D possibly corresponds to TRBD1 (5 bases). From germline, CDR1 is MRHNA and CDR2 SNTAGT. The CDR3 is 13 amino acids. Deletions cut 0 bases from V and 6 bases from J, with 5 bases between. CDR3 sequence (DNA): TGTGCCAGCAGTGACTCAGGGGCCGGGGAGCTGTTTTTT. It specifies CASSDSGAGELFF.

This clonotype was observed at least ten times. The chain has TRBV28 and TRBJ1-5; 7 nucleotides match TRBD1. Germline V gene lookup returns CDR1 MDHEN and CDR2 SYDVKM. V trimming: 4 bases; J trimming: 6 bases; junction bases outside the gene matches: 9. CDR3 length: 15 residues. The CDR3 region is CASSSLPDRAQPQHF. The CDR3 DNA reads TGTGCCAGCAGTTCCCTCCCAGACAGGGCTCAGCCCCAGCATTTT. The full variable domain, with the rest looked up from reference TRBV28 and TRBJ1-5, is DVKVTQSSRYLVKRTGEKVFLECVQDMDHENMFWYRQDPGLGLRLIYFSYDVKMKEKGDIPEGYSVSREKKERFSLILESASTNQTSMYLCASSSLPDRAQPQHFGDGTRLSIL.

This clonotype was picked up a small number of times. The gene calls are TRBV3-1 and TRBJ1-5; the match to TRBD1 covers 7 bases. The CDR3 spans 15 residues. Germline trimming cut 4 bases from V and 5 bases from J; bases unmatched to any gene: 8. CDR1 is LGHDT, CDR2 YNNKEL, per germline (reference sequence). The CDR3 DNA is TGTGCCAGCAGCCGCGGGGCAGGGGGGGATCAGCCCCAGCATTTT. It is translated as CASSRGAGGDQPQHF. Full variable domain (remainder filled in from reference TRBV3-1 and TRBJ1-5): DTAVSQTPKYLVTQMGNDKSIKCEQNLGHDTMYWYKQDSKKFLKIMFSYNNKELIINETVPNRFSPKSPDKAHLNLHINSLELGDSAVYFCASSRGAGGDQPQHFGDGTRLSIL.

In its sample, this clonotype was seen many times. The V gene is TRBV5-1, the J gene TRBJ1-1; D perhaps matches TRBD1 (6 bases). CDR3 size: 13 residues. The germline V gene encodes CDR1 SGHRS and CDR2 YFSETQ. Trimming stripped 5 bases from V and 4 bases from J, with 12 bases between. CDR3 sequence: CASSSGALTEAFF. In DNA, the CDR3 is TGCGCCAGCAGTTCAGGGGCCCTCACTGAAGCTTTCTTT.

This clonotype has ten or more counts. The V call is TRBV5-1, the J call TRBJ1-1, with D possibly matching TRBD1 (5 bases). This CDR3 has 16 amino acids. The V end lost 1 base, the J end lost 0 bases, and 13 bases lay between the germline ends. In germline, CDR1 is SGHRS, CDR2 YFSETQ. The CDR3 DNA reads TGCGCCAGCAGCTTGACCTCGACAGCTATGAACACTGAAGCTTTCTTT. It translates to CASSLTSTAMNTEAFF.

This clonotype was recorded many times. This chain's CDR3 is CASSVTQGGTEAFF. The DNA for the CDR3 is TGTGCCAGTAGTGTGACACAGGGCGGCACTGAAGCTTTCTTT. This rearrangement joins TRBV19 to TRBJ1-1, with a weak D call TRBD1 (6 bases). Germline V CDR1 and CDR2: LNHDA, SQIVND (reference sequence). The CDR3 is 14 residues long. The germline V and J ends were trimmed by 5 bases and 4 bases, with 14 bases remaining between them.